This is a list of T cell receptor beta chains from one sample in a study of CD8+ T cells in alopecia areata. The table came from immunoSEQ multiplex PCR; TCRdb's copy has only in-frame clones and leaves some out. The table shows about 140,000 clones, with 55% occurring only once. The sample was CD4+ T cells sorted from blood. These receptors originate from a human donor in good health. CDR3s include the opening cysteine and the closing phenylalanine or tryptophan. D genes are given only for firm matches. Clone size is shown for a subset of rows, as once, few, many or a class of expanded clone.

d_call j_call v_call cdr3_length clone_size cdr3_nt cdr3_aa
- TRBJ2-4 TRBV6-5 14 - TGTGCCAGCAGAGGGGGTCAGGACAAAAACATTCAGTACTTC CASRGGQDKNIQYF
- TRBJ1-2 TRBV5-1 13 - TGCGCCAGCAGCCCCATCCCCGCCTATGGCTACACCTTC CASSPIPAYGYTF
- TRBJ1-1 TRBV30 15 - TGTGCCTGGAGTGTACGGGGAGGGCGGAACACTGAAGCTTTCTTT CAWSVRGGRNTEAFF
- TRBJ1-5 TRBV30 13 - TGTGCCTGGAGTGTACAGGGAGGCCAGCCCCAGCATTTT CAWSVQGGQPQHF
- TRBJ2-2 TRBV29-1 14 - TGCAGCGTTGATAGGAGCGGTAACACCGGGGAGCTGTTTTTT CSVDRSGNTGELFF
- TRBJ2-1 TRBV6-1 11 - TGTGCCAGCACTAGCGTCCCTTTGCAGTTCTTC CASTSVPLQFF
- TRBJ2-3 TRBV2 12 few TGTGCCAGCAGTGGACCGGGCCCGGGTACCTATTTT CASSGPGPGTYF
- TRBJ2-2 TRBV7-9 15 - TGTGCCAGCAGCCCCAAGACACTTAACACCGGGGAGCTGTTTTTT CASSPKTLNTGELFF
- TRBJ2-2 TRBV2 12 - TGTGCCAGCAGTGTAAATTCGAATAAGCTGTTTTTT CASSVNSNKLFF
- TRBJ2-2 TRBV30 15 - TGTGCCTGGAGCCTGATAAGGGGATTCACCGGGGAGCTGTTTTTT CAWSLIRGFTGELFF
- TRBJ2-1 TRBV29-1 13 once TGCAGCGTCGATGTGGTCATAAGCAATGAGCAGTTCTTC CSVDVVISNEQFF
TRBD2 TRBJ2-1 TRBV30 14 - TGTGCCTGGAGTAGGACTAGCGGGAGTGGTGAGCAGTTCTTC CAWSRTSGSGEQFF
- TRBJ2-4 TRBV19 17 - TGTGCCAGTAGTCCGGGGGACGGAGCCGTAGCCAAAAACATTCAGTACTTC CASSPGDGAVAKNIQYF
- TRBJ1-1 TRBV29-1 11 - TGCAGCGCCCAGAAGAACACTGAAGCTTTCTTT CSAQKNTEAFF
TRBD1 TRBJ2-7 TRBV28 15 - TGTGCCAGCAGTGCAGTTGACAGGGACGACTACGAGCAGTACTTC CASSAVDRDDYEQYF
- TRBJ2-7 TRBV10-3 15 few TGTGCCATCAGCGAAAGGACTGCAAGCTCCTACGAGCAGTACTTC CAISERTASSYEQYF
TRBD2 TRBJ2-1 TRBV11-2 15 few TGTGCCAGCAGCTTAGGGACTAGCGGGAGTAAGCATCGCCTCTTC CASSLGTSGSKHRLF
- TRBJ2-1 TRBV29-1 12 - TGCAGCGTTGAAGAAGGAACAGTTGAGCAGTTCTTC CSVEEGTVEQFF
- TRBJ2-3 TRBV5-1 15 - TGCGCCAGCAGCTTGGCAGGCATCGCAGGCTCAGCGCAGTATTTT CASSLAGIAGSAQYF
- TRBJ2-7 TRBV6-1 12 few TGTGCCAGCAGGACAGGTTCCTACGAGCAGTACTTC CASRTGSYEQYF
TRBD2 TRBJ2-7 TRBV28 17 - TGTGCCAGCAGTTTTCGTCTAGCGGGAGGGCTCTCCTACGAGCAGTACTTC CASSFRLAGGLSYEQYF
- TRBJ1-1 TRBV10-3 15 few TGTGCCATCAGTGAGTCAGGCCTGGGCCTAACTGAAGCTTTCTTT CAISESGLGLTEAFF
- TRBJ2-3 TRBV6-5 11 - TGTGCCAGCAGTTACGGCTATACGCAGTATTTT CASSYGYTQYF
- TRBJ2-1 TRBV6-1 12 - TGTGCCAGCAGTGAGAGGGGTATTGAGCAGTTCTTC CASSERGIEQFF
TRBD1 TRBJ1-1 TRBV10-3 17 - TGTGCCATCAGTGCGTCCGGGACAGGGGAAAAGGCTCAGCGAGCTTTCTTT CAISASGTGEKAQRAFF
- TRBJ1-1 TRBV6-5 12 once TGTGCCAGCAGTTACTCTGGCTACGCCGCTTTCTTT CASSYSGYAAFF
TRBD2 TRBJ2-1 TRBV30 15 - TGTGCCTGGAGTCAGGGGACTAGCGGCTACAATGAGCAGTTCTTC CAWSQGTSGYNEQFF
TRBD2 TRBJ2-1 TRBV6-5 16 few TGTGCCAGCAGTTACGGTGGCCTAGCGGGAGTGAATGAGCAGTTCTTC CASSYGGLAGVNEQFF
TRBD1 TRBJ2-7 TRBV5-1 13 - TGCGCCAGCAGCGGGACAGGGATCTACGAGCAGTACTTC CASSGTGIYEQYF
- TRBJ1-5 TRBV29-1 13 - TGCAGCGTTGGAGGAGGGGCAGGTCAGCCCCAGCATTTT CSVGGGAGQPQHF
TRBD1 TRBJ2-5 TRBV5-6 13 - TGTGCCAGCAGCCTAGGGACAGAAGAGACCCAGTACTTC CASSLGTEETQYF
- TRBJ2-1 TRBV9 12 - TGTGCCAGCAGCGTAGGGGGCTATGAGCAGTTCTTC CASSVGGYEQFF
- TRBJ2-7 TRBV30 14 once TGTGCCTGGAAAGGGGCCTACCAAACCTACGAGCAGTACTTC CAWKGAYQTYEQYF
TRBD1 TRBJ1-2 TRBV29-1 12 - TGCAGCGCCACAGGGGGCAACTATGGCTACACCTTC CSATGGNYGYTF
- TRBJ1-1 TRBV27 13 - TGTGCCAGCGGCCGCCAGAGTTACACTGAAGCTTTCTTT CASGRQSYTEAFF
TRBD2 TRBJ2-1 TRBV5-1 16 - TGCGCCAGCAGCTTGATTTTAGGCGGGAGGCCCACTGAGCAGTTCTTC CASSLILGGRPTEQFF
- TRBJ2-2 TRBV11-2 17 - TGTGCCAGTACAGGGTGGCGAACCAAAGGGAACTCCGGGGAGCTGTTTTTT CASTGWRTKGNSGELFF
TRBD2 TRBJ2-1 TRBV15 16 few TGTGCCACCAGCAGTCCCGGGACTAGCGGGACTCGTGAGCAGTTCTTC CATSSPGTSGTREQFF
TRBD2 TRBJ2-2 TRBV9 16 - TGTGCCAGCAGCCCTTGGGCTAGCGGGAACACCGGGGAGCTGTTTTTT CASSPWASGNTGELFF
- TRBJ2-1 TRBV6-6 13 few TGTGCCAGCAGTGACACTAGTTACAATGAGCAGTTCTTC CASSDTSYNEQFF
- TRBJ1-2 TRBV15 13 - TGTGCCACCAGCAGCAGAGCTAACTATGGCTACACCTTC CATSSRANYGYTF
- TRBJ1-2 TRBV19 16 few TGTGCCAGTCGCACAGTAACAGGCCGTGGTTTGTATGGCTACACCTTC CASRTVTGRGLYGYTF
TRBD2 TRBJ2-1 TRBV5-1 16 - TGCGCCAGCAGCCCTAGCGGGCGCGTGGCCTACAATGAGCAGTTCTTC CASSPSGRVAYNEQFF
- TRBJ2-7 TRBV30 13 - TGTGCCTGGAATACCATTAGTCCGGGAGAGCAGTACTTC CAWNTISPGEQYF
- TRBJ2-3 TRBV5-1 15 - TGCGCCAGCAGCTGGACATGGAACCCAACAGATACGCAGTATTTT CASSWTWNPTDTQYF
- TRBJ1-1 TRBV30 13 few TGCGCACACGGGAGGAACTCGGGCACTGAAGCTTTCTTT CAHGRNSGTEAFF
TRBD1 TRBJ1-2 TRBV30 14 - TGTGCCTGGAGTGCCTCCCAGGGGGTGACTGGCTACACCTTC CAWSASQGVTGYTF
- TRBJ2-7 TRBV27 13 few TGTGCCAGCAGTACACGGACAGTTCCCGAGCAGTACTTC CASSTRTVPEQYF
- TRBJ1-1 TRBV5-5 13 few TGTGCCAGCAGCTTGATCCGGGGCACTGAAGCTTTCTTT CASSLIRGTEAFF
- TRBJ2-1 TRBV30 10 - TGTGCCTGGAGTAGGGATGAGCAGTTCTTC CAWSRDEQFF